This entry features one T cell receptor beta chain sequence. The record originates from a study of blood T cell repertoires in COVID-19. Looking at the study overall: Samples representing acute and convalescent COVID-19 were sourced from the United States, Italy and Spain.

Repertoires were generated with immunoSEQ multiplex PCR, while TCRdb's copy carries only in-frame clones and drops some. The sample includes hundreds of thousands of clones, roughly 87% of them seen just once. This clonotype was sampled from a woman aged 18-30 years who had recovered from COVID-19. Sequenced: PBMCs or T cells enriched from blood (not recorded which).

The CDR3 sequence is CASSDPRILYGYTF. The CDR3 DNA sequence: TGTGCCAGCAGCGACCCCAGGATTCTCTATGGCTACACCTTC. The chain has TRBV7-9 and TRBJ1-2, with unresolved D. V shed 5 bases and J shed 4 bases, with 14 bases lying between them. This CDR3 spans 14 amino acids. CDR1 SEHNR and CDR2 FQNEAQ come from the germline V gene (reference sequence).